The 10 T cell receptor beta chains given below trace back to one sample, sequenced in a study of radiotherapy plus CTLA-4 blockade in lung cancer. Profiled with immunoSEQ multiplex PCR; TCRdb holds only in-frame clones, not every one. The profile shows fewer than 35,000 clones, roughly four fifths of them singletons. Here the sequenced sample was peripheral blood, taken from a patient treated with radiotherapy plus ipilimumab. The receptors were gathered from a human donor with non-small cell lung cancer that progressed on radiotherapy plus ipilimumab.

The chain carries TRBV14 and TRBJ2-2, with 8 bases matching TRBD1. V lost 7 bases to trimming and J lost 3 bases; unmatched junction nucleotides: 4. Germline CDR1 reads SGHDN; CDR2 reads FVKESK. The CDR3 loop spans 14 amino acids. CDR3 loop: CASNPTGDTGELFF. The CDR3 region has the DNA TGTGCCAGCAACCCGACAGGGGACACCGGGGAGCTGTTTTTT.

J is TRBJ2-5 and V is TRBV19; D unclear. CDR1 is LNHDA, CDR2 SQIVND, per germline (reference sequence). This CDR3 region has 11 residues. V lost 5 bases, J lost 3 bases, and 4 bases lay in between. The chain's CDR3 is CASSVEETQYF. CDR3 nucleotides: TGTGCCAGTAGTGTTGAAGAGACCCAGTACTTC.

This clone was observed once. V is TRBV6-1 and J is TRBJ2-5, with D tentatively TRBD1 (5 bases). Trimming pared 4 bases from V and 4 bases from J, leaving 16 bases between. The CDR3 has 15 amino acids. Germline V lookup: CDR1 MNHNS, CDR2 SASEGT. CDR3 residues: CASSALGQWIETQYF. The DNA of the CDR3 is TGTGCCAGCAGTGCCCTCGGACAATGGATAGAGACCCAGTACTTC.

By share, this clone ranks as medium-sized (0.01 to 0.1%). V is TRBV2 and J is TRBJ1-2, with a tentative D call TRBD1 (6 bases). CDR3 length equals 15 residues. Germline values: CDR1 SNHLY, CDR2 FYNNEI. Trimming shortened V by 7 bases and J by 5 bases, and 20 bases separated the two germline ends. The CDR3 is CASNEGGDSTYGYTF. The CDR3 nucleotides are TGTGCCAGCAACGAGGGGGGTGACTCTACATATGGCTACACCTTC.

This chain uses TRBV11-2 with TRBJ2-1, with 11 bases aligning to TRBD2. In germline, CDR1 is SGHAT, CDR2 FQNNGV. This CDR3 spans 15 amino acids. V lost 7 bases to trimming and J lost 7 bases; unmatched junction nucleotides: 9. For the CDR3, the DNA is TGTGCCAGCACGGTACTAGCGGGAGTGGGTAATGAGCAGTTCTTC. It codes for CASTVLAGVGNEQFF.

V is TRBV6-1 and J is TRBJ2-7, with a possible D match to TRBD2 (5 bases). CDR1 MNHNS and CDR2 SASEGT come from the germline V gene. This CDR3 spans 12 amino acids. V lost 8 bases to trimming and J lost 6 bases, with 14 bases between them. The CDR3 loop is CASGRLGVEQYF. Written as DNA, the CDR3 is TGTGCCAGCGGGAGACTTGGGGTCGAGCAGTACTTC.

In this sample, this clone turned up once. CDR3 sequence: CASSLSGTNEKLFF. The CDR3 DNA is TGTGCCAGCAGTTTATCTGGAACTAATGAAAAACTGTTTTTT. The rearrangement uses TRBV28 and TRBJ1-4; D gene unclear. Germline V CDR1 and CDR2: MDHEN, SYDVKM. This CDR3 has 14 amino acids. The V gene lost 1 base and the J gene lost 1 base, with 4 bases spanning the gap.

V is TRBV19 and J is TRBJ1-4; no reliable D call. CDR1 and CDR2 from the germline V gene are LNHDA and SQIVND (reference sequence). With 11 bases removed from V and 6 bases from J, the gap between germline ends came to 19 bases. The CDR3 runs to 14 residues. The CDR3 is CAAAPTVTHEKLFF. The CDR3 region has the DNA TGTGCCGCGGCCCCGACGGTCACACATGAAAAACTGTTTTTT. The complete variable domain, with remaining parts taken from reference TRBV19 and TRBJ1-4, reads DGGITQSPKYLFRKEGQNVTLSCEQNLNHDAMYWYRQDPGQGLRLIYYSQIVNDFQKGDIAEGYSVSREKKESFPLTVTSAQKNPTAFYLCAAAPTVTHEKLFFGSGTQLSVL.

The chain links TRBV6-5 to TRBJ2-3; D unclear. With 2 bases removed from V and 3 bases from J, the gap between germline ends came to 6 bases. Germline CDR1 MNHEY, CDR2 SVGAGI. This CDR3 has 13 residues. The chain's CDR3 is CASSYPPTDTQYF. The DNA of the CDR3 is TGTGCCAGCAGTTACCCCCCAACAGATACGCAGTATTTT.

This chain connects TRBV28 to TRBJ2-5, with no clear D. The germline V gene has CDR1 MDHEN and CDR2 SYDVKM. The ends were cut back, 5 bases at V and 4 bases at J, with 11 bases in the middle. The CDR3 totals 13 residues. CDR3 coding DNA: TGTGCCAGCAGTCCATGGTCAGGAGAGACCCAGTACTTC. It specifies CASSPWSGETQYF.